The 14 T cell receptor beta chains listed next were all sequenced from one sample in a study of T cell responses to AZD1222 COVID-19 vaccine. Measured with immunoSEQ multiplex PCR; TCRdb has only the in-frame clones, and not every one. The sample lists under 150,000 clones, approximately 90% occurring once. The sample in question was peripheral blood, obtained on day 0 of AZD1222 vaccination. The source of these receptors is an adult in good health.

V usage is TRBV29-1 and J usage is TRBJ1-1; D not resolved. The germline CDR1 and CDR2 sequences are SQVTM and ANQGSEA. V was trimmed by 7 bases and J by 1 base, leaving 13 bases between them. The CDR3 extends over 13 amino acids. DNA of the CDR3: TGCAGCGCTGGGAAGGGTACGAACACTGAAGCTTTCTTT. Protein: CSAGKGTNTEAFF.

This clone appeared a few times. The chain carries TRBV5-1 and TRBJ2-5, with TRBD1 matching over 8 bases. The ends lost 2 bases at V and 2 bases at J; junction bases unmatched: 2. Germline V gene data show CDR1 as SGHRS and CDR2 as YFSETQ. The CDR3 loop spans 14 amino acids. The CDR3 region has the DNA TGCGCCAGCAGCTTTGGGACAGGACAAGAGACCCAGTACTTC. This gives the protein CASSFGTGQETQYF.

The CDR3 DNA follows: TGTGCCAGCAGCTACCCGAACAAGCAAACTAGCGGGGGGGTAAGCTCCTACAATGAGCAGTTCTTC. Protein: CASSYPNKQTSGGVSSYNEQFF. The V and J genes are TRBV7-6 and TRBJ2-1; 13 bases are shared with TRBD2. CDR1 is SGHVS and CDR2 is FNYEAQ in the germline V gene. V shed 4 bases, J shed 0 bases, and the junction held 18 bases outside the gene matches. The CDR3 contains 22 residues. The complete variable domain, with remaining parts taken from reference TRBV7-6 and TRBJ2-1, reads GAGVSQSPRYKVTKRGQDVALRCDPISGHVSLYWYRQALGQGPEFLTYFNYEAQQDKSGLPNDRFSAERPEGSISTLTIQRTEQRDSAMYRCASSYPNKQTSGGVSSYNEQFFGPGTRLTVL.

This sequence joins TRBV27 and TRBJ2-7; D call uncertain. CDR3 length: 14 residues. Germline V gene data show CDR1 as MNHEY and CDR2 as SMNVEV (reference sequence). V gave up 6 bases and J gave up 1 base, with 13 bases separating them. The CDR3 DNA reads TGTGCCAGCAGCTTAACAGCGCTTTCCTACGAGCAGTACTTC. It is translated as CASSLTALSYEQYF.

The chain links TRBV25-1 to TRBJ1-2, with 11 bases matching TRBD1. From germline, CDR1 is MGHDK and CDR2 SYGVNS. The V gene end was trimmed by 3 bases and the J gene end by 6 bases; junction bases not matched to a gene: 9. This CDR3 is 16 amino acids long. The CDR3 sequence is CASSDLNPGQGDGYTF. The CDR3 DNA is TGTGCCAGCAGTGATCTGAATCCGGGACAGGGGGATGGCTACACCTTC.

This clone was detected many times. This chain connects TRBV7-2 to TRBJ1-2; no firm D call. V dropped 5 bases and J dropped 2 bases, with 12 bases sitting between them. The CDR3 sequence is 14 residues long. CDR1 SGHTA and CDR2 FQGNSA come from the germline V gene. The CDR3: CASSLREKNYGYTF. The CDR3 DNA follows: TGTGCCAGCAGCCTACGAGAGAAAAACTATGGCTACACCTTC.

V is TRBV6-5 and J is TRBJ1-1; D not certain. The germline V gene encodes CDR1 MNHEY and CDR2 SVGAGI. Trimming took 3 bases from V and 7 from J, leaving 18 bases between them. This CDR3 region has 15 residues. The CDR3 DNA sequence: TGTGCCAGCAGTTATGTTGACACAGCCAATTTTGAAGCTTTCTTT. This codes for CASSYVDTANFEAFF.

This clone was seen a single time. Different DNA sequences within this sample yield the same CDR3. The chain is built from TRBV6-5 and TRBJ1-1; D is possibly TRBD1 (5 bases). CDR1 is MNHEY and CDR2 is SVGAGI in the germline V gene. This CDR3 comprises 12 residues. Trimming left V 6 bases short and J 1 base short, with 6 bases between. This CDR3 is CASRGGNTEAFF. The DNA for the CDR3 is TGTGCCAGCAGGGGGGGGAACACTGAAGCTTTCTTT.

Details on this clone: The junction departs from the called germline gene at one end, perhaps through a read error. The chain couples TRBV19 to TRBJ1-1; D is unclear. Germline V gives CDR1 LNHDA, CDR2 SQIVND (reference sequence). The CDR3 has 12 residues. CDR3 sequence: CASSIGLAEAFF. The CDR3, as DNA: TGTGCCAGTAGCATAGGACTTGCTGAAGCTTTCTTT.

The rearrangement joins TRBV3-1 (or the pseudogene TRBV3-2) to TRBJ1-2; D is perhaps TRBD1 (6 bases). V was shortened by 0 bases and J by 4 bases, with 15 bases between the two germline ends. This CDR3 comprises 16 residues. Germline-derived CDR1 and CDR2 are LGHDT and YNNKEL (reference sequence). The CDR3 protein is CASSQESGTQIYGYTF. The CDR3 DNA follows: TGTGCCAGCAGCCAAGAGTCCGGGACACAAATCTATGGCTACACCTTC.

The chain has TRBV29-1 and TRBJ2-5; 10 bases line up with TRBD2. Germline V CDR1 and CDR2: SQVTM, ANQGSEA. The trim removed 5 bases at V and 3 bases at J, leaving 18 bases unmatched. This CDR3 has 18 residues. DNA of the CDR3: TGCAGCGTTTACGGTTACATCGTCGGGCTAGCGGGGGAAGAGACCCAGTACTTC. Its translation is CSVYGYIVGLAGEETQYF.

Here the CDR3 reads CASSLERGTLSSYNEQFF. Here the CDR3 DNA reads TGTGCCAGCAGCTTAGAGAGGGGGACGTTGAGCTCCTACAATGAGCAGTTCTTC. The chain couples TRBV11-3 to TRBJ2-1, with a possible D match to TRBD1 (6 bases). V lost 0 bases, J lost 0 bases, and 15 bases lay in between. Germline CDR1 and CDR2: SGHNT and YENEEA. The CDR3 is 18 amino acids.

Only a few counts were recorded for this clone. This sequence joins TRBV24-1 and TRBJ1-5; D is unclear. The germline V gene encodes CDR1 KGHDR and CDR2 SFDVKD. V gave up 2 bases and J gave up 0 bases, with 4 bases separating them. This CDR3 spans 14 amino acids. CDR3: CATSDWDSNQPQHF. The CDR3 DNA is TGTGCCACCAGTGATTGGGATAGCAATCAGCCCCAGCATTTT.

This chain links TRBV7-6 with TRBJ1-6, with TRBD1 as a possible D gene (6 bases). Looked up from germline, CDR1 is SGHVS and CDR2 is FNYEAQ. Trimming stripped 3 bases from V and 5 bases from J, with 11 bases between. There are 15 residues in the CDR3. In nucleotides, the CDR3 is TGTGCCAGCAGCTTCGGGACAAGTGATAATTCACCCCTCCACTTT. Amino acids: CASSFGTSDNSPLHF.